Detailed here is one TCR beta chain. No antigen is known for it. CDR1 and CDR2 from the germline V gene are MNHEY and SVGAGI. This CDR3 contains 14 residues. Losses at the gene ends were 9 bases for V and 2 bases for J; bases not matched to a gene: 3. The sample comes from a study of a mutant IDH1 vaccine in newly diagnosed glioma. Study overall: Patients were given eight vaccinations, scheduled in weeks 1, 3, 5, 7, 11, 15, 19 and 23. Radiotherapy, temozolomide, or both had been given previously, and both were given to most.

Time point specified: week 11, during vaccination. All doses held 300 ug of mutant IDH1 20-mer peptide, with topical imiquimod. Study-wide points: Vaccination induced immune responses in about 92% of patients.

The assay was immunoSEQ multiplex PCR, and TCRdb's table has in-frame clones only and misses some. The profile shows some 30,000 clones, 85% to 90% of them singletons. The material was PBMCs, obtained from a glioma patient whose treatment included an IDH1 peptide vaccine. This sequence originates from a man in his late teens or twenties with glioma. The gene calls are TRBV6-5 and TRBJ2-6, with 8 bases matching TRBD1. The DNA of the CDR3 is TGTGCCAGTAGGACAGGGACTGGGGCCAACGTCCTGACTTTC. Encoded protein: CASRTGTGANVLTF.